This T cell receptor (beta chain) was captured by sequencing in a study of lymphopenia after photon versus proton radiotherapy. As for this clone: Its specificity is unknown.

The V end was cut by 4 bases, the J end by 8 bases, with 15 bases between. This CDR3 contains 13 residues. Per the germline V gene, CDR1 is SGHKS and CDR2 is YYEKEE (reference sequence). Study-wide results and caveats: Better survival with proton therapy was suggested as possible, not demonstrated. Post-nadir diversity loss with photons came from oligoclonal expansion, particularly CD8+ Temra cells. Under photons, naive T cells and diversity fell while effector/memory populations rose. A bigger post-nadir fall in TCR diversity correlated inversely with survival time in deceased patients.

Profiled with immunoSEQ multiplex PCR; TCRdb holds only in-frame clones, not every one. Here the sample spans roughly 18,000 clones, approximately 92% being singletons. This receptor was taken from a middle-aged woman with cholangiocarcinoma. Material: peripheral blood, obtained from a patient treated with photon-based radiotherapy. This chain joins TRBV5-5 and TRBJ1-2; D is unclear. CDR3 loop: CASSLNPASGYTF. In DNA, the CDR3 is TGTGCCAGCAGCCTAAATCCAGCGTCGGGCTACACCTTC.